This TCR beta chain was retrieved from a study of T-cell reconstitution after alpha-beta-depleted transplantation in children (dated by TCRdb to about 2016). For context, the study as a whole: The study quantitatively tracked T-cell immune reconstitution after TCRalphabeta/CD19-depleted allogeneic hematopoietic cell transplantation in children using TCR repertoire profiling.

The germline V gene yields MDHEN for CDR1 and SYDVKM for CDR2. V drops 6 bases and J drops 0 bases, leaving 15 bases in between. Including the terminal cysteine and phenylalanine, the CDR3 comprises 16 residues. CDR3 DNA only is kept here, 48 bases in frame from base 1. About this clonotype: The specificity of this receptor is unknown. Base qualities are not at hand, and no much larger clone is one base apart.

The method was PCR. TCRdb names Illumina HiSeq 2500 as the instrument used. TCR library preparation used molecular barcoding, with unique molecular identifiers applied to normalize quantification of the TCRbeta repertoire. TCRdb handled the public reads itself, with Q25 trimming in fastp and clone calling in MiXCR, and kept productive beta chains. When rows share a CDR3 protein, they turn into one entry using the most common DNA and genes. Across this sample there are around 530,000 distinct CDR3 sequences, with over 25% seen only once. The ten largest account for approximately 2.3% of the sample. This material consisted of PBMCs from the stem cell graft donor, taken from the stem cell graft. This receptor was taken from a human donor who donated a stem cell graft to a child with aplastic anemia. The V and J genes are TRBV28 and TRBJ1-5; tentative D gene TRBD1, with 6 bases matching. For the CDR3, the sequence is CASSHRAWFSNQPQHF. The base sequence is TGTGCCAGCAGCCACAGGGCGTGGTTTAGCAATCAGCCCCAGCATTTT.